The 28 T cell receptor beta chains given below trace back to one sample, sequenced in a study of blood T cell repertoires in COVID-19. Libraries were prepared by immunoSEQ multiplex PCR; TCRdb keeps only in-frame clonotypes and omits some of them. This sample has more than 95,000 clones, with 65% to 90% found just once. Sequenced sample: peripheral blood. These receptors came from a woman older than 75 with acute or convalescent COVID-19.

The chain links TRBV28 to TRBJ1-3, with D tentatively TRBD1 (5 bases). The ends were cut back, 6 bases at V and 0 bases at J, with 12 bases in the middle. This CDR3 comprises 15 residues. Germline V gives CDR1 MDHEN, CDR2 SYDVKM. This chain's CDR3 is CASSLQATSGNTIYF. Written as DNA, the CDR3 is TGTGCCAGCAGCTTACAGGCGACCTCTGGAAACACCATATATTTT. The full variable domain, rest sourced from reference TRBV28 and TRBJ1-3, is DVKVTQSSRYLVKRTGEKVFLECVQDMDHENMFWYRQDPGLGLRLIYFSYDVKMKEKGDIPEGYSVSREKKERFSLILESASTNQTSMYLCASSLQATSGNTIYFGEGSWLTVV.

This chain uses TRBV4-1 with TRBJ2-3; D possibly corresponds to TRBD1 (6 bases). V was cut by 6 bases and J by 6 bases, with 22 bases left in between. Germline CDR1 and CDR2: MGHRA and YSYEKL. The CDR3 consists of 16 residues. CDR3 amino acids: CASRSMAGAAGDTQYF. The CDR3 DNA is TGCGCCAGCAGGTCAATGGCAGGGGCCGCCGGGGATACGCAGTATTTT.

This chain connects TRBV6-5 to TRBJ1-5; possibly TRBD1 for D (5 bases). The CDR3 totals 14 residues. The V gene's germline CDR1 is MNHEY and CDR2 SVGAGI. V dropped 5 bases and J dropped 7 bases, with 15 bases sitting between them. The CDR3 sequence is CASSRMEGNQPQHF. CDR3 nucleotide sequence: TGTGCCAGCAGTCGAATGGAGGGGAACCAGCCCCAGCATTTT.

This chain links TRBV7-2 with TRBJ2-3; no clear D. The CDR3 extends over 16 amino acids. Germline loops: CDR1 SGHTA, CDR2 FQGNSA. The ends were cut back, 5 bases at V and 0 bases at J, with 15 bases in the middle. CDR3 nucleotide sequence: TGTGCCAGCAGCCTTCGACATTTCACTAGCACAGATACGCAGTATTTT. Encoded protein: CASSLRHFTSTDTQYF. Supplemented by reference TRBV7-2 and TRBJ2-3, the full variable domain reads GAGVSQSPSNKVTEKGKDVELRCDPISGHTALYWYRQSLGQGLEFLIYFQGNSAPDKSGLPSDRFSAERTGGSVSTLTIQRTQQEDSAVYLCASSLRHFTSTDTQYFGPGTRLTVL.

This rearrangement joins TRBV19 to TRBJ1-2; D is possibly TRBD1 (5 bases). The CDR3 length is 14 residues. Germline assignment: CDR1 LNHDA and CDR2 SQIVND (reference sequence). Trimming took 7 bases from V and 5 from J, leaving 17 bases between them. In DNA, the CDR3 is TGTGCCAGTAAAGGAGGGGCTGGGAGGTATGGCTACACCTTC. Translating gives CASKGGAGRYGYTF.

J is TRBJ1-6 and V is TRBV19; D unclear. This CDR3 has 12 amino acids. The V gene's germline CDR1 is LNHDA and CDR2 SQIVND (reference sequence). Trimming took 3 bases from V and 10 from J, leaving 7 bases between them. CDR3: CASSMTGSPLHF. In DNA, the CDR3 is TGTGCCAGTAGTATGACGGGATCACCCCTCCACTTT.

The chain has TRBV5-6 and TRBJ1-1, with D hard to call. The CDR3 length is 14 residues. Per the germline V gene, CDR1 is SGHDT and CDR2 is YYEEEE. Trimming removed 1 base at V and 5 bases at J, with 12 bases between. The CDR3 region has the DNA TGTGCCAGCAGCTTGAGGTCCCGACTTACTGAAGCTTTCTTT. Translating it yields CASSLRSRLTEAFF.

The rearrangement joins TRBV5-1 to TRBJ2-2; 10 bases map to TRBD1. V trimming: 2 bases; J trimming: 1 base; junction bases outside the gene matches: 2. The CDR3 totals 16 residues. CDR1 is SGHRS and CDR2 is YFSETQ in the germline V gene. The CDR3 protein is CASSFRTGGNTGELFF. The CDR3, as DNA: TGCGCCAGCAGCTTCCGGACAGGGGGGAACACCGGGGAGCTGTTTTTT.

This sequence joins TRBV7-2 and TRBJ1-3; perhaps TRBD1 as D (5 bases). The CDR3 runs to 15 residues. Germline loops: CDR1 SGHTA, CDR2 FQGNSA. V was clipped by 5 bases and J by 3 bases, with 14 bases between them. The CDR3 DNA follows: TGTGCCAGCAGCCCCCGGGTGGGGCTTGGAAACACCATATATTTT. Encoded protein: CASSPRVGLGNTIYF.

This clone has a single count. V usage is TRBV6-5 and J usage is TRBJ1-1; TRBD1 might be the D (5 bases). Germline assignment: CDR1 MNHEY and CDR2 SVGAGI. V was shortened by 6 bases and J by 11 bases, with 10 bases between the two germline ends. CDR3 size: 10 residues. CDR3 protein: CASSQGRAFF. The DNA of the CDR3 is TGTGCCAGCAGCCAGGGCCGGGCTTTCTTT.

The chain combines TRBV10-3 with TRBJ2-2; a possible D gene is TRBD2 (5 bases). Between the trimmed V and J ends, which lost 4 bases and 5 bases, there was a span of 8 bases. Germline V gene sequence: CDR1 ENHRY, CDR2 SYGVKD. The CDR3 has 13 amino acids. CDR3 residues: CAISAEGTGELFF. Here the CDR3 DNA reads TGTGCCATCAGTGCCGAGGGAACCGGGGAGCTGTTTTTT.

The chain carries TRBV11-2 and TRBJ2-5; D unclear. From germline, CDR1 is SGHAT and CDR2 FQNNGV. The CDR3 spans 13 residues. V dropped 1 base and J dropped 5 bases, with 8 bases sitting between them. Here the CDR3 reads CASSLGSGETQYF. The DNA for the CDR3 is TGTGCCAGCAGCTTAGGGTCCGGGGAGACCCAGTACTTC. Variable domain in full (rest from reference TRBV11-2 and TRBJ2-5): EAGVAQSPRYKIIEKRQSVAFWCNPISGHATLYWYQQILGQGPKLLIQFQNNGVVDDSQLPKDRFSAERLKGVDSTLKIQPAKLEDSAVYLCASSLGSGETQYFGPGTRLLVL.

The V gene is TRBV7-8, the J gene TRBJ2-6; D possibly corresponds to TRBD1 (6 bases). CDR3 length: 18 amino acids. The V end lost 4 bases, the J end lost 0 bases, and 16 bases lay between the germline ends. The germline CDR1 and CDR2 sequences are SGHVS and FQNEAQ. CDR3 nucleotides: TGTGCCAGCAGCTATCAGGACAGATTTATCTCTGGGGCCAACGTCCTGACTTTC. It translates to CASSYQDRFISGANVLTF.

J is TRBJ1-2 and V is TRBV28; D not certain. Trimming left V 6 bases short and J 6 bases short, with 11 bases between. CDR3 length: 12 residues. Germline assignment: CDR1 MDHEN and CDR2 SYDVKM. The CDR3 bases are TGTGCCAGCAGCGGTTCTGGAGATGGCTACACCTTC. Translating it yields CASSGSGDGYTF.

This chain joins TRBV10-3 and TRBJ2-7, with 9 bases that match TRBD1. V shed 11 bases, J shed 2 bases, and the junction held 10 bases outside the gene matches. This CDR3 comprises 14 residues. Germline V gene sequence: CDR1 ENHRY, CDR2 SYGVKD. The CDR3 DNA is TGTGCCTCCGGCCGGGACAGGGAAACCTACGAGCAGTACTTC. Amino acid sequence: CASGRDRETYEQYF.

Comment on this clone: Mismatch with germline at one junction end may stem from a read error. The chain recombines TRBV25-1 with TRBJ1-2; TRBD1 matches 9 bases. Germline CDR1 MGHDK, CDR2 SYGVNS. There are 17 residues in the CDR3. The CDR3 protein is CASTEGRSDRGYYGYTF. The CDR3, as DNA: TGTGCCAGCACTGAAGGGCGGTCGGACAGGGGATACTATGGCTACACCTTC.

A single count supports this clone. The CDR3 loop is CASSGQAGNTIYF. The CDR3, as DNA: TGTGCCAGCAGTGGGCAGGCGGGAAACACCATATATTTT. The chain joins TRBV2 to TRBJ1-3; D is uncertain. Germline CDR1 is SNHLY and CDR2 is FYNNEI. The CDR3 has 13 residues. Trimming cost V 4 bases and J 4 bases, with 8 bases left between them.

The J gene is TRBJ1-1, the V gene TRBV14, with no clear D. V lost 2 bases and J lost 9, with 16 bases in between. CDR1 SGHDN and CDR2 FVKESK come from the germline V gene. There are 14 residues in the CDR3. The CDR3 coding sequence is TGTGCCAGCAGCCAACACCACAGATCTCCCCAAGCTTTCTTT. It yields the protein CASSQHHRSPQAFF.

CDR3 DNA sequence: TGTGCCAGCAGCTCATCCCCTGGGAGGGGGGTACTAACAGGGTATTTT. Protein product: CASSSSPGRGVLTGYF. The gene calls are TRBV7-2 and TRBJ2-3; a possible D gene is TRBD2 (7 bases). This CDR3 is 16 amino acids long. The V and J ends lost 4 bases and 14 bases respectively, with 28 bases between them. Germline V gene data show CDR1 as SGHTA and CDR2 as FQGNSA.

This clone was counted a single time. The chain is built from TRBV5-4 and TRBJ1-5, with a weak D call TRBD1 (5 bases). Between the trimmed V and J ends, which lost 4 bases and 3 bases, there was a span of 14 bases. Germline CDR1 is SGHNT and CDR2 is YYREEE (reference sequence). The CDR3 length is 15 residues. For the CDR3, the DNA is TGTGCCAGCAGCGAACAGCCGGGGGACAATCAGCCCCAGCATTTT. Its translation: CASSEQPGDNQPQHF.

V and J are TRBV7-8 and TRBJ1-5; D ambiguous. The CDR3 is 16 residues long. CDR1 and CDR2 (germline): SGHVS, FQNEAQ. The ends were cut back, 1 base at V and 6 bases at J, with 16 bases in the middle. DNA of the CDR3: TGTGCCAGCAGCTTAGATGTACCCTTGGGAGGTCAGCCCCAGCATTTT. It is translated as CASSLDVPLGGQPQHF.

This chain links TRBV12-3 or TRBV12-4 with TRBJ1-2; no firm D call. This CDR3 has 12 amino acids. With 3 bases removed from V and 5 bases from J, the gap between germline ends came to 7 bases. CDR3 sequence reads: CASSFREYGYTF. CDR3 coding DNA: TGTGCCAGCAGTTTCCGGGAGTATGGCTACACCTTC.

The rearrangement uses TRBV4-1 and TRBJ2-4; D is possibly TRBD1 (6 bases). The CDR3 spans 16 residues. From germline, CDR1 is MGHRA and CDR2 YSYEKL. The germline V and J ends were trimmed by 1 base and 9 bases, with 19 bases remaining between them. The CDR3 loop reads CASSQAFQGWGTIQYF. The DNA for the CDR3 is TGCGCCAGCAGCCAAGCATTCCAGGGGTGGGGAACCATTCAGTACTTC.

The V call is TRBV10-3, the J call TRBJ2-3; 15 bases are shared with TRBD2. Trimming at V came to 10 bases and at J to 4 bases, leaving 6 bases not matched to a gene. CDR1 is ENHRY, CDR2 SYGVKD, per germline. The CDR3 runs to 15 residues. Written as DNA, the CDR3 is TGTGCCACCGGACTAGCGGGGGGGCAGTCAGATACGCAGTATTTT. Translating it yields CATGLAGGQSDTQYF.

The rearrangement joins TRBV20-1 to TRBJ1-2; D uncertain. CDR1 is DFQATT, CDR2 SNEGSKA, per germline (reference sequence). The CDR3 runs 11 residues. The CDR3 nucleotides read TGCAACGTGCCGGTGGACTATGGCTACACCTTC. It codes for CNVPVDYGYTF.

CDR3 nucleotide sequence: TGCGCCAGCAGCTCTGGGGCCAGGGAGACCCAGTACTTC. Translation gives CASSSGARETQYF. The V call is TRBV5-1, the J call TRBJ2-5, with D possibly being TRBD1 (5 bases). The CDR3 totals 13 residues. Trimming stripped 3 bases from V and 5 bases from J, with 11 bases between. Per the germline V gene, CDR1 is SGHRS and CDR2 is YFSETQ.

This chain uses TRBV5-6 with TRBJ1-2; 8 bases agree with TRBD1. V was pared by 3 bases and J by 2 bases, with 18 bases of the junction left unmatched. The CDR3 has 19 residues. From germline, CDR1 is SGHDT and CDR2 YYEEEE. CDR3 residues: CASSYSLGTGLILNYGYTF. The CDR3 DNA sequence: TGTGCCAGCAGCTATTCCTTAGGGACAGGCCTAATCCTAAACTATGGCTACACCTTC.

The V and J genes are TRBV19 and TRBJ2-1; possible D gene TRBD1, 6 bases. CDR3 length: 14 residues. V was cut by 5 bases and J by 7 bases, with 15 bases left in between. CDR1 LNHDA and CDR2 SQIVND come from the germline V gene (reference sequence). The CDR3 nucleotides are TGTGCCAGTAGTCTCCAGGGGTGGATAAATGAGCAGTTCTTC. Its protein is CASSLQGWINEQFF.